This section outlines one TCR beta chain sequence together with its context. Antigen: not known. The V and J ends lost 7 bases and 5 bases, in that order; junction bases with no gene match: 5. CDR1 and CDR2 (germline): MNHNS, SASEGT. This CDR3 is built from 13 residues. Primers included in the PCR were 60 Vbeta and 13 Jbeta primers. Sequenced by immunoSEQ multiplex PCR; TCRdb stores in-frame clones only, minus some. This sample yields roughly 73,000 clones, of which 65% to 80% are seen a single time; about an eighth belongs to the top ten. The data were taken from a study of cytomegalovirus exposure and HLA in healthy donors. Whole-study results and caveats: The authors enumerated 180 or so TCR beta chains as linked to cytomegalovirus. Association of a missense DCLRE1C variant with TCR beta V- and J-gene trimming was reported in a later analysis. It emerged from a later analysis that several of the most significant clusters appeared to be linked to common viral pathogens.

This rearrangement joins TRBV6-1 to TRBJ2-5, with 9 bases lining up with TRBD2. Sequenced input: PBMCs. This receptor was taken from a man between 65 and 79 years old in good health and CMV-seronegative. The chain's CDR3 is CASTASGMETQYF. The CDR3 nucleotides read TGTGCCAGCACGGCTAGCGGGATGGAGACCCAGTACTTC.